The T cell receptor (beta chain) described here comes from a study of cytomegalovirus exposure and HLA in healthy donors. Study findings and constraints: There were some V segments, including TRBV6-2 and TRBV6-3, excluded as indistinguishable. The study reported that TCR beta sequences accurately predicted HLA-A and HLA-B alleles in most subjects. No immune exposure information besides CMV serostatus was available.

With respect to this clone: Its target is not known.

Per the germline V gene, CDR1 is SEHNR and CDR2 is FQNEAQ (reference sequence). The length of the CDR3 is 14 residues. Trimming pared 5 bases from V and 5 bases from J, leaving 13 bases between. PCR involved 60 Vbeta and 13 Jbeta primers. The method was immunoSEQ multiplex PCR; TCRdb's version includes in-frame clones alone and lacks a portion of them. The data hold about 170,000 clones, with 84% observed a single time. What was sequenced was PBMCs. The TCR sequence derives from a boy aged 2 to 10 in good health and CMV-seronegative. The chain combines TRBV7-9 with TRBJ2-1, with D perhaps matching TRBD2 (6 bases). The CDR3 DNA follows: TGTGCCAGCAGCCGGCTAGCGCCGAACAATGAGCAGTTCTTC. Translated: CASSRLAPNNEQFF.